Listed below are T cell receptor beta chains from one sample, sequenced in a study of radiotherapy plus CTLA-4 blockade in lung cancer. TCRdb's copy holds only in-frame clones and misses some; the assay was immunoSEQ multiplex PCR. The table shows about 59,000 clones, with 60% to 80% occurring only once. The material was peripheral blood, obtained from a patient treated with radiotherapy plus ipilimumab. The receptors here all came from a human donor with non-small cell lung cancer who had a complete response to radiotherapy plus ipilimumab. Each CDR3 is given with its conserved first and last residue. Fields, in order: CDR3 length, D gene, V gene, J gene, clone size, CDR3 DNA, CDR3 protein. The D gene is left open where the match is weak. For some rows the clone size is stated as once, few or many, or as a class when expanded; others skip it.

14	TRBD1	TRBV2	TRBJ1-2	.	TGTGCCAGCAACCAGGGACAGACAAACTATGGCTACACCTTC	CASNQGQTNYGYTF
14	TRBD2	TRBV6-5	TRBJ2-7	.	TGTGCCAGCACAGCGGGGGGGCCCCCCTACGAGCAGTACTTC	CASTAGGPPYEQYF
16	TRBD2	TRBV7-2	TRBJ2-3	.	TGTGCCAGCAGCCGCTTTAGCGGGGCTAGCACAGATACGCAGTATTTT	CASSRFSGASTDTQYF
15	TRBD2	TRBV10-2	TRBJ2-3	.	TGCGCCAGCAGTGAACGGGGGGTACTCACAGATACGCAGTATTTT	CASSERGVLTDTQYF
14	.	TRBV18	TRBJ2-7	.	TGTGCCAGCTCACCACAAACAGGGGGGGGCGAGCAGTACTTC	CASSPQTGGGEQYF
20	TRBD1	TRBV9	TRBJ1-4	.	TGTGCCAGCAGCCCTGCGGGGGGGCCTGGGACAGGACGGCGAACTGAAAAACTGTTTTTT	CASSPAGGPGTGRRTEKLFF
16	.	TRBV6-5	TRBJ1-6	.	TGTGCCAGCAGTTACGGGGAGGGAGTTCACAATTCACCCCTCCACTTT	CASSYGEGVHNSPLHF
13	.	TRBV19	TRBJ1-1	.	TGTGCCAGTACTCCGGGGGGGTACGCTGAAGCTTTCTTT	CASTPGGYAEAFF
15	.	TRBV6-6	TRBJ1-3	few	TGTGCCAGCAGTTACGGGGCATTCTCTGGAAACACCATATATTTT	CASSYGAFSGNTIYF
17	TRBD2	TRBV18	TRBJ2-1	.	TGTGCCAGCTCACCACCGGCTAGCGGGTTGAAGTACAATGAGCAGTTCTTC	CASSPPASGLKYNEQFF
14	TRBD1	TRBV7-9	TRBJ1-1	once	TGTGCCACTCAGGGAACAGGGGCGAGGGGTGGAGCTTTCTTT	CATQGTGARGGAFF